This T cell receptor beta chain was obtained from a study of T cells in narcolepsy (dated by TCRdb to the late 2010s). About the study as a whole: Healthy control donors were enrolled in the study alongside patients who had narcolepsy type 1 or type 2 (NT1, NT2). To look for autoreactive T cells in narcolepsy patients that target self-antigens of hypocretin neurons (hypocretin, TRIB2), the study used TCR Vbeta sequencing to follow clonotypes in blood and CSF. Study-level results and caveats: Autoreactive clonotypes were reported to be detected serially in the blood of the same patients and of different patients, but not in the blood of healthy controls. Plots that compared CSF and blood CD4+ T cell clonotypes from the same patient highlighted HCRT-specific and TRIB2-specific autoreactive clonotypes. Numbers of sequenced blood memory CD4+ clonotypes were comparable, with averages of about 41,000 in patients and more than 30,000 in controls. Certain blood memory CD4+ repertoires from patients and controls had no sequences that matched autoreactive T cell clones.

For TCR Vbeta sequencing, memory CD4+ T cells were sorted ex vivo from the peripheral blood of both healthy controls and narcolepsy patients. From the cysteine up to the phenylalanine, the CDR3 has a length of 14 residues. This entry keeps only the CDR3 DNA: 42 bases, framed from base 1. Sequences SNHLY (CDR1) and FYNNEI (CDR2) are obtained from the germline V gene. Between the V and J ends, shortened by 8 bases and 5 bases respectively, the junction contains 17 bases. The library relied on the immunoSEQ multiplex PCR assay. Held by TCRdb, this immuneACCESS table contains in-frame sequences only and omits some clones. Under half of the omission traces to an unresolved V gene where checked; the cause of the rest is unknown. The sample table holds 25,000 to 35,000 clones, of which more than 75% were seen once. The ten largest clones capture around 1.1% of the sample. A word on this clone: This clone's antigen is unknown. Within one base of it there is no much larger clone, and no base qualities were kept.

The TCR originated in a human donor with narcolepsy. The sequence links TRBV2 to TRBJ2-3; the D gene remains uncertain. Sequencing input: CD45RA- memory CD4+ T cells from PBMCs. The meaning of the sample's cell subset or site label: memory T cells sorted ex vivo from peripheral blood. The CDR3 is CASSGRTVLDTQYF. The DNA is as follows: TGTGCCAGCTCCGGGCGGACCGTCCTAGATACGCAGTATTTT.